This record covers a single T cell receptor beta chain. Its specificity is unknown. This sample is part of a study of T cell responses to AZD1222 COVID-19 vaccine. Points from the study as a whole: Only 5 or 6 people who got AZD1222 tested seropositive at baseline. In the spike-specific TCR repertoire, nearly half reportedly target unmutated variant regions. It should be noted that donors were predominantly white British and more often female, and clonal diversity was possibly underestimated.

Assay: immunoSEQ multiplex PCR; the TCRdb copy retains only in-frame clones and omits some. The profile shows roughly 78,000 clones, about 82% of them singletons. The ends were cut back, 4 bases at V and 8 bases at J, with 18 bases in the middle. There are 15 residues in the CDR3. The germline gives CDR1 SGHNT, CDR2 YYREEE (reference sequence). The rearrangement joins TRBV5-4 to TRBJ1-4; D is perhaps TRBD1 (5 bases). The source material was peripheral blood, sampled on day 0 of AZD1222 vaccination. The sequence was obtained from an adult in good health. The chain's CDR3 is CASSPGLGEGEKLFF. The CDR3 DNA follows: TGTGCCAGCAGCCCAGGACTGGGAGAGGGGGAAAAACTGTTTTTT.